The 5 T cell receptor beta chains reported below all come from one sample, sequenced in a study of cytomegalovirus exposure and HLA in healthy donors. The primer mix had 60 Vbeta and 13 Jbeta primers. Profiling relied on immunoSEQ multiplex PCR, and the TCRdb table lists in-frame clones only, not all of them. The sample shows nearly 110,000 clones, roughly 80% of them seen only once. Sequencing was carried out using PBMCs. The receptor set was obtained from a man aged 40-50 years in good health and CMV-seronegative.

This chain connects TRBV13 to TRBJ2-1, with 9 bases lining up with TRBD2. CDR3 length: 16 residues. Germline V gene lookup returns CDR1 PRHDT and CDR2 FYEKMQ (reference sequence). V lost 6 bases to trimming and J lost 6 bases; unmatched junction nucleotides: 12. CDR3 nucleotide sequence: TGTGCCAGCAGTGCGTCCGGGCGGGGGGGTCCCAATGAGCAGTTCTTC. It specifies CASSASGRGGPNEQFF.

The V call is TRBV29-1, the J call TRBJ2-3, with 11 bases fitting TRBD2. V shed 4 bases, J shed 3 bases, and the junction held 6 bases outside the gene matches. The germline V gene encodes CDR1 SQVTM and CDR2 ANQGSEA. The CDR3 covers 15 residues. The CDR3 sequence is CSVGTSGGRTDTQYF. The CDR3 DNA is TGCAGCGTTGGTACTAGCGGGGGCCGAACAGATACGCAGTATTTT.

This chain joins TRBV5-4 and TRBJ2-5; 8 bases match TRBD2. The CDR3 contains 15 residues. With V trimmed by 3 bases and J by 5 bases, 9 bases remained unmatched. Germline values: CDR1 SGHNT, CDR2 YYREEE (reference sequence). The CDR3 DNA reads TGTGCCAGCAGCTCCGGGTCCTCGGGAGGGGAGACCCAGTACTTC. This encodes CASSSGSSGGETQYF.

This clone was counted a single time. An end of the junction does not agree with germline; a read error may underlie this. The V gene is TRBV2, the J gene TRBJ2-1, with a possible D match to TRBD2 (6 bases). Germline CDR1 reads SNHLY; CDR2 reads FYNNEI. CDR3 length equals 16 residues. Here the CDR3 DNA reads TGTGCCAGCAGTCATGGGGACTGGAGCTCCTACCATGAGCAGTTCTTC. As protein: CASSHGDWSSYHEQFF.

The rearrangement uses TRBV4-1 and TRBJ2-7, with a tentative D call TRBD1 (6 bases). This CDR3 is 15 amino acids long. Germline loops: CDR1 MGHRA, CDR2 YSYEKL. V gave up 4 bases and J gave up 4 bases, with 17 bases separating them. The CDR3 DNA follows: TGCGCCAGCAGCCCCCGGGACACCCTATCGTACGAGCAGTACTTC. Amino acid sequence: CASSPRDTLSYEQYF.